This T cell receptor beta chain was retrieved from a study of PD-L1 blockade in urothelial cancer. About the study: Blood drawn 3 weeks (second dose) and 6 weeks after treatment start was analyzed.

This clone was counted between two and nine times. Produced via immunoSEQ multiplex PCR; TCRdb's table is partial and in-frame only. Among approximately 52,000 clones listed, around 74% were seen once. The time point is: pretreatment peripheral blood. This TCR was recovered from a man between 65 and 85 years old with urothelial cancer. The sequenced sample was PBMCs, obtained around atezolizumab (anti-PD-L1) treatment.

The chain's CDR3 is CASSWLGQPNTEAFF. The DNA of the CDR3 is TGTGCCAGCAGCTGGTTAGGACAGCCAAACACTGAAGCTTTCTTT. This chain links TRBV7-2 with TRBJ1-1; D may be TRBD1 (6 bases). V lost 4 bases, J lost 2 bases, and 14 bases lay in between. This CDR3 comprises 15 residues. Germline V gives CDR1 SGHTA, CDR2 FQGNSA.